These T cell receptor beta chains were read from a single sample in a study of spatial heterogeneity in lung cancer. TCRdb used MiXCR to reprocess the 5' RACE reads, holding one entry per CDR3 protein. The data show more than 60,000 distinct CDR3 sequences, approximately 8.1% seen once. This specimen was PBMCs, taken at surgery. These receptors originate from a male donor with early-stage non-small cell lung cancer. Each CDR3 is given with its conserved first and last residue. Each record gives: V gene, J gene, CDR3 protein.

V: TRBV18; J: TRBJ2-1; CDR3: CASSLGLAGDNEQFF
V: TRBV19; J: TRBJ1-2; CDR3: CASILGGGSGYTF
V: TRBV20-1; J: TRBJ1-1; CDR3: CSAREQGIRGTEAFF
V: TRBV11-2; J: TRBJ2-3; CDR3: CASTVYDSDTQYF
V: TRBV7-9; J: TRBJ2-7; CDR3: CASSPTGRFSYEQYF
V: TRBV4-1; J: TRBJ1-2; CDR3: CASSPGGQFEGGYTF
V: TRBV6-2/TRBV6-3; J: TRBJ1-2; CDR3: CASSSTRTANYGYTF
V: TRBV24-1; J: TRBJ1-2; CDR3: CATIHRDPNYGYTF
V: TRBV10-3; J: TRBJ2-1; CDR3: CAISARGDLYNEQFF
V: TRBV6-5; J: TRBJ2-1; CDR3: CASSYSTGFLSEQFF
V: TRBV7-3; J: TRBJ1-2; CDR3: CASSDRGQNYGYTF
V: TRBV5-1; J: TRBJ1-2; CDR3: CASTETGGLGTNYGYTF
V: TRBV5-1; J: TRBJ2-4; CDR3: CASSLGTEAKNIQYF
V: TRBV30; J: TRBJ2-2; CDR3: CAWSVPGDTGELFF
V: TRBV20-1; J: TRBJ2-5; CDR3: CSARRDQGETQYF
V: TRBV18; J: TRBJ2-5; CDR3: CASSRQTPSQETQYF
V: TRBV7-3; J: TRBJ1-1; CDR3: CASRLTGQNTEAFF
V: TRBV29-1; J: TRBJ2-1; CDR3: CSGSSGAGNEQFF
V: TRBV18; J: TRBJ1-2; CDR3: CASSPGDNYGYTF
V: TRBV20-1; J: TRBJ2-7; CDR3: CSARETEWRAGYEQYF
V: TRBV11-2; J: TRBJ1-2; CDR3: CASSFWDRGSGYTF
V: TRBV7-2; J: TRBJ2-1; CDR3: CASSLKTSARGGAFYNEQFF
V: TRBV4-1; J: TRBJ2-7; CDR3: CASRRGGSYEQYF
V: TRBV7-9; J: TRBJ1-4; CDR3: CASRLGSEKLFF
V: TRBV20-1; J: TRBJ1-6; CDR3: CSARDRPGPDSPLHF
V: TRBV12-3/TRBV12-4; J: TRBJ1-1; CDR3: CASSFSEHTEAFF
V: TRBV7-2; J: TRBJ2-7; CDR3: CASSPTKHEQYF
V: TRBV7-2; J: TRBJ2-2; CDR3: CASSLGPHAGELFF
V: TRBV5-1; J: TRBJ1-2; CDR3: CASSPGLQAGYGYTF
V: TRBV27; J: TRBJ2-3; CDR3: CASSPRYQSPPDTQYF
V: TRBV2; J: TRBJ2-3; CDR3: CASSPQGATDTQYF
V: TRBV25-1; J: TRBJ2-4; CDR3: CASKVGGPGTKNIQYF
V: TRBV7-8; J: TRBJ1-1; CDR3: CASSLVERTEAFF
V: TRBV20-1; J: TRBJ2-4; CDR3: CSARIAGFQYF
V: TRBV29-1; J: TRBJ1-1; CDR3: CSVDFRSLNTEAFF
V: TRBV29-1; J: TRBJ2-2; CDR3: CSVELIRTGISTGELFF
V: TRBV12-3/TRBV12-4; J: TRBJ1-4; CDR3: CASSLDYRLNSYEKLFF
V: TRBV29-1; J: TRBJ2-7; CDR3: CSVEDASGSNEQYF
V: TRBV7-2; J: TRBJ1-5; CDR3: CASSSQGAGVGQPQHF
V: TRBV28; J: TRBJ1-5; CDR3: CASSTGQGNQPQHF
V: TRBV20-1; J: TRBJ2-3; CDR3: CSASTAGVGTDTQYF
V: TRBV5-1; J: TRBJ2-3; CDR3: CASGGTASTDTQYF
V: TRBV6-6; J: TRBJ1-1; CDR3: CASSYSRGATEAFF
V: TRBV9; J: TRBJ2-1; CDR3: CASSAAEGTSRLLFF
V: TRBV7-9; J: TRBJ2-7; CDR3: CASSFRTGDFHEQYF
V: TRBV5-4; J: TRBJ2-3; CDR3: CASSLAGPDTQYF
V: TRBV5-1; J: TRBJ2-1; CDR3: CASSLVSQDVGSNEQFF
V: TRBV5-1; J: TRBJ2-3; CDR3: CASSLATVTSTDTQYF
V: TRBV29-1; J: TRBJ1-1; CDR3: CSVGQGKIEAFF
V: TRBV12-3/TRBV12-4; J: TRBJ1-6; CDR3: CASSLQGYSPLHF
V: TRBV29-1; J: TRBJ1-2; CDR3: CSVAQGQGDYGYTF